These T cell receptor beta chains were read from a single sample in a study of T cell changes during pregnancy in multiple sclerosis. Produced via immunoSEQ multiplex PCR; TCRdb's table is partial and in-frame only. The top ten hold 11% of the sample, which has some 31,000 clones, about 89% seen once. The sample was CD8+ T cells from peripheral blood mononuclear cells, taken in the third trimester of pregnancy. These receptor sequences come from a female donor with multiple sclerosis, enrolled in a pregnancy study. CDR3s include the opening cysteine and the closing phenylalanine or tryptophan. The D gene is left open where the match is weak. Expanded clones get a size class; other rows say once, few or many, or leave the size out.

v_call	d_call	j_call	clone_size	cdr3_nt	cdr3_aa
TRBV7-9	NA	TRBJ2-7	NA	TGTGCCAGCAGCTTAACGGGACACCCCTACGAGCAGTACTTC	CASSLTGHPYEQYF
TRBV5-8	NA	TRBJ2-3	NA	TGTGCCAGCAGCCCCAAACTAGGGTTCGGGGTCAATACGCAGTATTTT	CASSPKLGFGVNTQYF
TRBV7-6	TRBD2	TRBJ2-3	NA	TGTGCCAGCAGCTTAAGGACTAGCGGGAGCACAGATACGCAGTATTTT	CASSLRTSGSTDTQYF
TRBV7-2	TRBD2	TRBJ2-2	NA	TGTGCCAGCAGCTTAGATCCCCCGCTAGCGGTGAACACCGGGGAGCTGTTTTTT	CASSLDPPLAVNTGELFF
TRBV5-6	NA	TRBJ1-3	NA	TGTGCCAGCAGCTCATGGGGGACATACTCTGGAAACACCATATATTTT	CASSSWGTYSGNTIYF
TRBV28	NA	TRBJ2-7	NA	TGTGCCAGCAGTTTTCCCTGCCCCGGGATGCCTGTTTACGAGCAGTACTTC	CASSFPCPGMPVYEQYF
TRBV6-4	NA	TRBJ2-3	NA	TGTGCCAGCAGTGAAGGAGGCGGGAAGGGCACAGATACGCAGTATTTT	CASSEGGGKGTDTQYF
TRBV27	NA	TRBJ1-1	NA	TGTGCCAGCAGTTTATCTGGGACAATGAACACTGAAGCTTTCTTT	CASSLSGTMNTEAFF
TRBV2	TRBD1	TRBJ1-2	NA	TGTGCCAGCAGTGAACAAGGGGGCAATGGCTACACCTTC	CASSEQGGNGYTF
TRBV15	TRBD1	TRBJ1-5	NA	TGTGCCACCAGCAGAGAACGGACAGGGAGGGACCAGCCCCAGCATTTT	CATSRERTGRDQPQHF
TRBV16	NA	TRBJ2-7	medium-sized	TGTGCCAGCAGAAGTTCAGGGGTCCCTCCCTACGAGCAGTACTTC	CASRSSGVPPYEQYF
TRBV19	NA	TRBJ1-1	once	TGTGCCAGCAAACAGGGGAACACTGAAGCTTTCTTT	CASKQGNTEAFF
TRBV5-1	NA	TRBJ1-1	NA	TGCGCCAGCAGCCCCCCGGGAACTGAAGCTTTCTTT	CASSPPGTEAFF
TRBV5-1	NA	TRBJ2-1	NA	TGCGCCAGCAGCTTGGCGCAGGGTGTCGTATACAATGAGCAGTTCTTC	CASSLAQGVVYNEQFF
TRBV2	NA	TRBJ1-2	few	TGTGCCAGCAGTGAAGAAGCGGACGCTAACTATGGCTACACCTTC	CASSEEADANYGYTF
TRBV27	TRBD2	TRBJ2-1	NA	TGTGCCAGCAGCGGAGCGGGAGCTTCCTACAATGAGCAGTTCTTC	CASSGAGASYNEQFF
TRBV5-5	NA	TRBJ2-1	once	TGTGCCAGCAGCTTACAGGCTCACAATGAGCAGTTCTTC	CASSLQAHNEQFF
TRBV9	NA	TRBJ1-4	NA	TGTGCCAGCAGCGCCGGAGGGACTTCAACTAATGAAAAACTGTTTTTT	CASSAGGTSTNEKLFF
TRBV7-2	TRBD1	TRBJ1-5	NA	TGTGCCAGCAGCATCACGGGACAGGGGGGTAGCAATCAGCCCCAGCATTTT	CASSITGQGGSNQPQHF
TRBV27	TRBD1	TRBJ2-7	NA	TGTGCCAGCAGTTTATCGAGAAAGGTGGCAGGGGGCAATGAGCAGTACTTC	CASSLSRKVAGGNEQYF
TRBV7-3	TRBD1	TRBJ2-3	NA	TGTGCCAGCAGCATCCAAGAGGGGGCCCAGACGCAGTATTTT	CASSIQEGAQTQYF
TRBV7-8	NA	TRBJ1-2	NA	TGTGCCAGCAGCCTCCGACAGGCTTCGACGGGAGGCTACACCTTC	CASSLRQASTGGYTF